The rows below give T cell receptor beta chains drawn from one sample of a study of blood T cell repertoires in COVID-19. The repertoire was sequenced with immunoSEQ multiplex PCR; TCRdb's copy has only in-frame clones and lacks some. The table has some 87,000 clones, about 79% seen once. Sequences were obtained from peripheral blood. These receptors all come from a human donor in a cohort sampled during active COVID-19. The CDR3 runs from the conserved cysteine through the conserved F or W. D genes are given only for firm matches. Some rows have no size entry. The others give once, few or many, or a class for an expanded clone.

J	size	D	length	V	CDR3	DNA
TRBJ2-3	-	-	13	TRBV7-9	CASSFGITDTQYF	TGTGCCAGCAGCTTCGGGATCACAGATACGCAGTATTTT
TRBJ2-5	-	-	11	TRBV6-5	CASSYRETQYF	TGTGCCAGCAGTTACCGGGAGACCCAGTACTTC
TRBJ2-1	-	TRBD1	15	TRBV13	CASSLGPTGVNEQFF	TGTGCCAGCAGCTTAGGCCCGACAGGGGTCAATGAGCAGTTCTTC
TRBJ1-6	large	-	14	TRBV4-1	CASSQVSGDSPLHF	TGCGCCAGCAGCCAAGTGTCCGGGGATTCACCCCTCCACTTT
TRBJ2-5	-	TRBD1	12	TRBV5-1	CASGTAQETQYF	TGCGCCAGCGGGACAGCGCAAGAGACCCAGTACTTC
TRBJ2-1	-	TRBD2	14	TRBV19	CASSRLADNNEQFF	TGTGCCAGTAGTCGACTAGCGGACAACAATGAGCAGTTCTTC
TRBJ1-5	-	TRBD1	17	TRBV4-1	CASSGNDRGGSNQPQHF	TGCGCCAGCAGCGGAAACGACAGGGGCGGTAGCAATCAGCCCCAGCATTTT
TRBJ2-5	once	-	15	TRBV6-1	CASSEGGTQQETQYF	TGTGCCAGCAGTGAGGGCGGGACGCAGCAAGAGACCCAGTACTTC
TRBJ2-1	once	TRBD2	17	TRBV11-3	CASSLGLAVFPGDEQFF	TGTGCCAGCAGCTTAGGACTAGCGGTCTTCCCCGGGGATGAGCAGTTCTTC
TRBJ2-3	-	TRBD1	15	TRBV6-5	CASNPGTGGTDTQYF	TGTGCCAGCAACCCCGGGACAGGGGGCACAGATACGCAGTATTTT
TRBJ2-7	-	TRBD2	14	TRBV11-2	CASSSPSGAYEQYF	TGTGCCAGCAGCTCACCTAGCGGGGCCTACGAGCAGTACTTC
TRBJ2-3	-	-	15	TRBV7-9	CASSLVLGDTDTQYF	TGTGCCAGCAGCTTAGTTCTAGGGGACACAGATACGCAGTATTTT
TRBJ1-3	-	-	14	TRBV30	CAWSEPGTGNTIYF	TGTGCCTGGAGTGAACCAGGCACCGGAAACACCATATATTTT
TRBJ2-1	-	TRBD2	18	TRBV24-1	CATSDSARGLAGVGEQFF	TGTGCCACCAGTGATTCAGCCCGCGGACTAGCGGGAGTAGGTGAGCAGTTCTTC
TRBJ1-5	-	-	13	TRBV6-1	CASSERVDQPQHF	TGTGCCAGCAGTGAGAGGGTAGATCAGCCCCAGCATTTT
TRBJ1-6	-	TRBD1	14	TRBV2	CASLQQGDNSPLHF	TGTGCCAGCCTCCAACAGGGGGATAATTCACCCCTCCACTTT